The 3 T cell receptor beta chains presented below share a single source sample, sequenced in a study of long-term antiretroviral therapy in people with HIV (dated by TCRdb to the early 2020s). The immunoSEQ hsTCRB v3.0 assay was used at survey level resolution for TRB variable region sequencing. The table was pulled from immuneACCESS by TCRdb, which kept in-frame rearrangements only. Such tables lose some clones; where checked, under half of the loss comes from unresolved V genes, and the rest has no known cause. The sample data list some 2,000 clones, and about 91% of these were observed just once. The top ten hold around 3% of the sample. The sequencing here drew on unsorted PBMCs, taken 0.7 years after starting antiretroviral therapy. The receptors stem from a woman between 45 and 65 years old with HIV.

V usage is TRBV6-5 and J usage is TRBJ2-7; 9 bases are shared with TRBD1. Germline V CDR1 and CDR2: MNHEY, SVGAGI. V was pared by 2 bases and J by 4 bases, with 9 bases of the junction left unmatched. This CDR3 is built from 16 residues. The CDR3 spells CASSYRPGTGFYEQYF. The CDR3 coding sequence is TGTGCCAGCAGTTACCGTCCCGGGACAGGGTTTTACGAGCAGTACTTC.

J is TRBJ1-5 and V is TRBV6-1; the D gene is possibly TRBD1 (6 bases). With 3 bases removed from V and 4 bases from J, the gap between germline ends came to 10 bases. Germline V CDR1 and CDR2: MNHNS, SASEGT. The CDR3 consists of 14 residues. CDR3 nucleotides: TGTGCCAGCAGTGAGATACAGGGTAATCAGCCCCAGCATTTT. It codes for CASSEIQGNQPQHF.

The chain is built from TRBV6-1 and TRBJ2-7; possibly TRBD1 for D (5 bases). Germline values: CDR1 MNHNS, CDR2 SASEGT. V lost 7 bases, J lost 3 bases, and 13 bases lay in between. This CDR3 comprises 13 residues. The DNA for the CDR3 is TGTGCCAGCATCAAAGGCAGGGTCTACGAGCAGTACTTC. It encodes CASIKGRVYEQYF.